The T cell receptor (beta chain) described here comes from a study of blood T cells in healthy people across ages (dated by TCRdb to about 2015). For the wider study: In model experiments, template switching captured about one uniquely barcoded TCR beta cDNA molecule for every two T cells. The donors were divided into four age groups: young (average approximately 17 years), middle-aged (about 41), aged (around 59) and long-lived (roughly 88). To avoid experimental bias, donors of different ages were randomly spread across the sequencing lanes. For two donors (one aged 18 to 29 and one aged 80 or older), the study analyzed two additional independent replicas of 1 million unique cDNA reads from the same blood draw. To track age-related changes in TCR beta repertoire diversity, the study relied on deep sequencing normalized with unique cDNA molecular identifiers. The paper as a whole reports these results and caveats: Because profiling used bulk unsorted PBMCs, naive and antigen-experienced compartments could not be compared conclusively. Compared with the aged group, the long-lived group had more naive CD4+ T cells, fewer expanded clones and increased TCR diversity, a pattern suggesting age selection. There was a strong correlation between observed TCR beta diversity and the percentage of naive T cells measured by flow cytometry. Estimates of total diversity from one million sequenced T cells were regarded as lower bounds and underestimates. Observed TCR beta diversity per million T cells fell roughly linearly with age, and a significant reduction was already apparent by age around 39. Because donor CMV infection status was unknown, age-related changes in expanded clonotypes were potentially confounded.

In the case of this clonotype: This receptor's antigen is unknown. No base qualities exist here, and no much larger clone lies one base off it.

The library was built by means of 5' RACE. TCRdb lists the instrument as Illumina HiSeq 2500. A second 7 to 11 cycle PCR used a sample-barcoded 5' primer and a J-beta primer mix. A template-switch 5' adaptor carrying 12 random nucleotides introduced a unique molecular identifier onto each TCR beta cDNA molecule. Each sample yielded at least 2.5 million CDR3-containing paired-end reads. All of the RNA was converted into first-strand cDNA using the Mint cDNA synthesis kit, with a TRBC-specific oligonucleotide serving as the primer. All cDNA was treated with uracil-DNA glycosylase and then went through a first 18-cycle PCR with the universal primers M1SS and BC2_uni_R. The original pipeline was this. Normalization of each sample was performed by random selection of 1 million high-quality reads, each carrying a distinct molecular identifier. Instead of being binned into consensus sequences, reads with shared molecular identifiers were discarded. CDR3 identification, clonotype clustering and error correction used MiTCR with a Q25 quality threshold and the strictest error-elimination algorithm. Lower-bound total TCR beta diversity was estimated with a nonparametric unseen species model using Euler transformation. The public reads were run again by TCRdb, first through fastp at Q25 and then through MiXCR, and only productive beta chains were kept. Each CDR3 protein appears once, grouped with its most common genes and DNA. The V and J calls here are based on TCRdb, not the publication. This sample gives some 1.4 million distinct CDR3 sequences in total; 42% of them show up just once. Jointly, the top ten make up roughly 7.7% of the sample.

Trimming accounts for 10 bases at V and 3 bases at J, while the number of junction bases matched to no gene is 17. For CDR1 and CDR2, the germline V gene (reference sequence) lists MNHEY and SMNVEV. From cysteine to phenylalanine, the CDR3 is 19 amino acids long. Only the CDR3 DNA is retained, 57 bases long and in frame from the first base. Donors were a few dozen systemically healthy Caucasian individuals from Russia aged roughly 6 to 90 years. Each donor gave 8 to 10 milliliters of peripheral blood, drawn into EDTA-treated Vacutainer tubes. PBMCs were isolated by Ficoll-Paque density-gradient centrifugation, with at least 6 million obtained per sample. Total RNA, at least 6 micrograms per sample, was extracted from PBMCs with Trizol reagent. Naive CD45RAhigh/CD27high T cell percentages were measured by flow cytometry on a PBMC aliquot from every donor.

The TCR originated in a woman between 18 and 29 years old in good health. Sequenced input: blood. The chain couples TRBV27 to TRBJ2-6; TRBD1 lines up with 11 middle nucleotides. DNA sequence: TGTGCCAACAGCTCCAAAACCGGGACAGGGGGTTATGGGGCCAACGTCCTGACTTTC. Protein translation: CANSSKTGTGGYGANVLTF.